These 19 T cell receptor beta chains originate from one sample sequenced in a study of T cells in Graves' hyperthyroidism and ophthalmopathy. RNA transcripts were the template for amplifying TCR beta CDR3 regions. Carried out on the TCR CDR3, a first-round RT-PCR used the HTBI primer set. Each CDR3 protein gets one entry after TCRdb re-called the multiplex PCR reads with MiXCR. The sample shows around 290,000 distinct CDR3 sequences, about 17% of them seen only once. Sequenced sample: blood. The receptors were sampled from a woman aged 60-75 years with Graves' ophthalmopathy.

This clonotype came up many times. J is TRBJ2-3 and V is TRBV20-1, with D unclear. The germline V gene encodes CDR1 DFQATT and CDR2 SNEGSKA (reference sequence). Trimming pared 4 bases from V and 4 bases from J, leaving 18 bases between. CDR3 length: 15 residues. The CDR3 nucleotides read TGCAGTGCTACAGGAGACCGAGAGGTACCAGATACGCAGTATTTT. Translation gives CSATGDREVPDTQYF.

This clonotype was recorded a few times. Here the CDR3 DNA reads TGCGCCAGCGGGGACGGAGAAACTGGAAACACCATATATTTT. This encodes CASGDGETGNTIYF. The chain joins TRBV5-1 to TRBJ1-3; D is possibly TRBD1 (5 bases). V lost 7 bases to trimming and J lost 2 bases, with 13 bases between them. The germline V gene has CDR1 SGHRS and CDR2 YFSETQ. This CDR3 has 14 amino acids.

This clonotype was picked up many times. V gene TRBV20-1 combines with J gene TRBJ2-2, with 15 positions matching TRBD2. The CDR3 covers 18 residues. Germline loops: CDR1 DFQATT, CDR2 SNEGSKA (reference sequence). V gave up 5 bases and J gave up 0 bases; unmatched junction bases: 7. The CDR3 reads CSAVGTSGGTANTGELFF. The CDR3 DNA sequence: TGCAGTGCTGTCGGGACTAGCGGGGGGACTGCGAACACCGGGGAGCTGTTTTTT.

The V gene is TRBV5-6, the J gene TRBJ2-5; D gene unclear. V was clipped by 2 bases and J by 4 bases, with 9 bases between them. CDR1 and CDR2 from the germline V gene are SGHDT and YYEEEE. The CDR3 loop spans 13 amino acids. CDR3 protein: CASSLYQRETQYF. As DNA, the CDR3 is TGTGCCAGCAGCTTATACCAAAGAGAGACCCAGTACTTC.

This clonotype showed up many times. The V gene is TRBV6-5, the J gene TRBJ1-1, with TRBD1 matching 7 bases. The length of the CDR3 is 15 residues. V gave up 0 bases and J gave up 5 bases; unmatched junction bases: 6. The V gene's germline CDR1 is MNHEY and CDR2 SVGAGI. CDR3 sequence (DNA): TGTGCCAGCAGTTACTCGACAGGGCTCGGGACTGAAGCTTTCTTT. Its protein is CASSYSTGLGTEAFF.

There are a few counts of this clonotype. The CDR3 sequence: CATSSPGLVRNEQFF. The CDR3 DNA follows: TGTGCCACCAGCAGTCCGGGACTAGTTCGCAATGAGCAGTTCTTC. This rearrangement joins TRBV15 to TRBJ2-1; TRBD2 agrees at 8 bases. V lost 3 bases, J lost 6 bases, and 7 bases stayed unmatched. Germline V gene sequence: CDR1 LNHNV, CDR2 YYDKDF (reference sequence). CDR3 length: 15 residues.

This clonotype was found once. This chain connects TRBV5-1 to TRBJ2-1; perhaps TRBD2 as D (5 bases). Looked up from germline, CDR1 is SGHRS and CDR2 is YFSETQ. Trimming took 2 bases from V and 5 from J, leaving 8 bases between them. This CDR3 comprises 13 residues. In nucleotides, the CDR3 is TGCGCCAGCAGCTTAACTAGGAACAATGAGCAGTTCTTC. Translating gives CASSLTRNNEQFF.

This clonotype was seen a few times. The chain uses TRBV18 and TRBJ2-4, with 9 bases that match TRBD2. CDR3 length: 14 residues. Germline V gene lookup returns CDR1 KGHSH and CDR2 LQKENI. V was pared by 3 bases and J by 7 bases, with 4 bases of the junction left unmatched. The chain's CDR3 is CASSPTGTSNIQYF. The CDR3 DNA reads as TGTGCCAGCTCACCTACCGGGACTAGCAACATTCAGTACTTC.

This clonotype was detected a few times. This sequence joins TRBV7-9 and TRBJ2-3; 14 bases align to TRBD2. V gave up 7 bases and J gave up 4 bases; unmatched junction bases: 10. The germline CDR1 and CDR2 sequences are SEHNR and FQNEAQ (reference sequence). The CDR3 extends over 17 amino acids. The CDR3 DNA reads TGTGCCAGCACCCTTAGACTAGCGGGAGGGGGCGCAGATACGCAGTATTTT. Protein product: CASTLRLAGGGADTQYF.

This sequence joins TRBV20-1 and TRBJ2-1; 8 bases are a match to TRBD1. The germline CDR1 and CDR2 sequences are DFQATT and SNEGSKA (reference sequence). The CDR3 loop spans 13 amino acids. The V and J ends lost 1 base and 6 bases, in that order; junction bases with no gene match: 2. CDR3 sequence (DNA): TGCAGTGCTAGAGGACAGGGGATCAATGAGCAGTTCTTC. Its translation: CSARGQGINEQFF.

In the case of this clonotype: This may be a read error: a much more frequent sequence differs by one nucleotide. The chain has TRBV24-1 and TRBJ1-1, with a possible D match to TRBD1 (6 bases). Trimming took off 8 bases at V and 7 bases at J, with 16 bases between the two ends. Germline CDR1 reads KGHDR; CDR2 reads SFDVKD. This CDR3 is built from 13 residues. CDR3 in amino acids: CATTMGSGVEAFF. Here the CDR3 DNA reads TGTGCCACCACCATGGGGTCAGGGGTTGAAGCTTTCTTT.

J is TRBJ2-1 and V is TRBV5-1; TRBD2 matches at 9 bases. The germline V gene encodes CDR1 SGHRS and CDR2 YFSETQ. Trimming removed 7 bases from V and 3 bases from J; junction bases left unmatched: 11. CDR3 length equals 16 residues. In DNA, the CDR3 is TGCGCCAGCGCCCAATTGACTAGCGGATTCTACAATGAGCAGTTCTTC. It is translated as CASAQLTSGFYNEQFF.

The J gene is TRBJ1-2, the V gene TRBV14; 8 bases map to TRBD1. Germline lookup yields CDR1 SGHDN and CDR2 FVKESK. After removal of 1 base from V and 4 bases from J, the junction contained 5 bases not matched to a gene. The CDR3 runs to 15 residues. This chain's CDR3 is CASSQVAGGTYGYTF. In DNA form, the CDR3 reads TGTGCCAGCAGCCAAGTGGCAGGGGGCACCTATGGCTACACCTTC.

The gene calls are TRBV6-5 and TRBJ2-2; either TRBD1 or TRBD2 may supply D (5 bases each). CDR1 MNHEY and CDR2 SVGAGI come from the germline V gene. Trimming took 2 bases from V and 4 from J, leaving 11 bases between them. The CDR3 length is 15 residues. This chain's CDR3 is CASSYPSRGTGELFF. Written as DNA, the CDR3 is TGTGCCAGCAGTTACCCTTCGAGGGGCACCGGGGAGCTGTTTTTT.

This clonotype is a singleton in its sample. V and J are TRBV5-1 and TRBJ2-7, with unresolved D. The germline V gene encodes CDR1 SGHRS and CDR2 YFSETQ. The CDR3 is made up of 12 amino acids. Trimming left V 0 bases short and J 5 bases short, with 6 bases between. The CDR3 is CASSLDNHEQYF. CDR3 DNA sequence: TGCGCCAGCAGCTTGGACAACCACGAGCAGTACTTC. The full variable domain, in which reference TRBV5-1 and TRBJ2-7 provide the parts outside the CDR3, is KAGVTQTPRYLIKTRGQQVTLSCSPISGHRSVSWYQQTPGQGLQFLFEYFSETQRNKGNFPGRFSGRQFSNSRSEMNVSTLELGDSALYLCASSLDNHEQYFGPGTRLTVT.

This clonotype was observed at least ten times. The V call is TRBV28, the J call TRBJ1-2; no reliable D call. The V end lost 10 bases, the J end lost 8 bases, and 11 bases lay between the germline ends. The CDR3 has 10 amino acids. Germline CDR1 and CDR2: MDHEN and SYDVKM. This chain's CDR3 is CATLYGGYTF. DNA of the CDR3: TGTGCCACCCTGTATGGCGGCTACACCTTC.

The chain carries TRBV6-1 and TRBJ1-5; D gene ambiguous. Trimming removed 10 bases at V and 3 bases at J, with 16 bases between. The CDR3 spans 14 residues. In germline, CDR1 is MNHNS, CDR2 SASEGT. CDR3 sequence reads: CATKPLAYNQPQHF. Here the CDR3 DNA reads TGTGCCACTAAACCTTTGGCATACAATCAGCCCCAGCATTTT.

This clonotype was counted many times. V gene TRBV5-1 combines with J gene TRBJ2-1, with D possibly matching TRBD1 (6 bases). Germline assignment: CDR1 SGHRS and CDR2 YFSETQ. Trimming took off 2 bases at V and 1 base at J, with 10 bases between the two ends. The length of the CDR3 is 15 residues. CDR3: CASSLATGSYNEQFF. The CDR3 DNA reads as TGCGCCAGCAGCTTAGCAACAGGGTCCTACAATGAGCAGTTCTTC.

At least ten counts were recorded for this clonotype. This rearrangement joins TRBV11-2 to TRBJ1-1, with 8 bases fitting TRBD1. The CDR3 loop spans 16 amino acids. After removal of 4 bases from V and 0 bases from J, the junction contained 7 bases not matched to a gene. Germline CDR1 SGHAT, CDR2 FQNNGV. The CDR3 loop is CASSSRGRGMNTEAFF. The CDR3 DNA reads TGTGCCAGCAGCTCCAGGGGGCGCGGTATGAACACTGAAGCTTTCTTT.